This TCR beta chain was sequenced during a study of blood T cell repertoires in COVID-19. Study-wide background: Spain, Italy and the United States supplied samples that represented acute and convalescent COVID-19.

CDR3 length equals 12 residues. Trimming left V 6 bases short and J 5 bases short, with 10 bases between. Germline V gene data show CDR1 as MNHEY and CDR2 as SVGAGI. Generated by immunoSEQ multiplex PCR, the TCRdb table keeps only in-frame clones and is missing some. Among approximately 400,000 clones listed, about nine tenths were seen once. This clonotype was obtained from a woman aged 50 to 60 with COVID-19, enrolled during active disease. The material sequenced was peripheral blood. V and J are TRBV6-5 and TRBJ1-1; D is uncertain. The chain's CDR3 is CASRQPVTEAFF. DNA of the CDR3: TGTGCCAGCAGACAACCTGTGACTGAAGCTTTCTTT.